A selection of T cell receptor beta chains follows, all from one sample in a study of blood T cell repertoires in COVID-19. TCRdb's table, derived via immunoSEQ multiplex PCR, lists solely in-frame clones and lacks some. The data contain a few hundred thousand clones, roughly 90% of them seen just once; the ten biggest clones take up around 15%. The sequencing sample was made of PBMCs or T cells enriched from blood (not recorded which). Receptors originate from a man in his thirties or forties who had been exposed to COVID-19. The CDR3 runs from the conserved cysteine through the conserved F or W. D genes are given only for firm matches. Clone size is shown for a subset of rows, as once, few, many or a class of expanded clone.

J | V | length | D | size | CDR3 | DNA
TRBJ1-4 | TRBV2 | 15 | . | once | CASTVDGGASEKLFF | TGTGCCAGCACGGTAGATGGGGGGGCGAGTGAAAAACTGTTTTTT
TRBJ1-1 | TRBV4-1 | 15 | . | few | CATAARRGGNTEAFF | TGCGCCACAGCCGCCCGTCGGGGGGGCAACACTGAAGCTTTCTTT
TRBJ2-7 | TRBV11-1 | 15 | . | . | CASSLAQGFLYEQYF | TGTGCCAGCAGCTTAGCCCAGGGTTTCCTCTACGAGCAGTACTTC
TRBJ1-1 | TRBV7-2 | 14 | TRBD1 | . | CASTLKQQGTEAFF | TGTGCCAGCACCTTAAAACAACAGGGGACTGAAGCTTTCTTT
TRBJ2-5 | TRBV5-1 | 18 | TRBD1 | . | CASSAGTGGSEDQETQYF | TGCGCCAGCAGCGCCGGGACAGGGGGATCGGAGGACCAAGAGACCCAGTACTTC
TRBJ1-4 | TRBV7-2 | 14 | . | . | CASSLVGRDEKLFF | TGTGCCAGCAGCTTAGTAGGTCGGGATGAAAAACTGTTTTTT
TRBJ2-5 | TRBV5-4 | 14 | TRBD1 | . | CASSGGGRGETQYF | TGTGCCAGCAGCGGGGGTGGCAGGGGGGAGACCCAGTACTTC
TRBJ2-3 | TRBV7-8 | 16 | . | . | CASSPREGGNTDTQYF | TGTGCCAGCAGCCCTAGGGAGGGGGGAAACACAGATACGCAGTATTTT
TRBJ2-5 | TRBV5-4 | 16 | TRBD1 | . | CASSLGDRFTEETQYF | TGTGCCAGCAGCTTGGGGGACAGATTTACGGAGGAGACCCAGTACTTC
TRBJ1-1 | TRBV27 | 13 | TRBD1 | few | CATLDNRGYAAFF | TGTGCCACCCTTGATAACAGGGGCTATGCAGCTTTCTTT
TRBJ2-7 | TRBV7-6 | 12 | TRBD1 | . | CASPDRGYEQYF | TGTGCCTCGCCGGACAGGGGCTACGAGCAGTACTTC
TRBJ2-5 | TRBV7-9 | 11 | . | . | CASSRRETQYF | TGTGCCAGCAGCAGGAGAGAGACCCAGTACTTC
TRBJ2-5 | TRBV7-8 | 14 | . | . | CASSLVGGQETQYF | TGTGCCAGCAGCTTAGTAGGCGGGCAAGAGACCCAGTACTTC
TRBJ2-5 | TRBV15 | 17 | . | . | CATSRDLATGLQETQYF | TGTGCCACCAGCAGAGATTTGGCGACAGGACTTCAAGAGACCCAGTACTTC
TRBJ2-7 | TRBV7-2 | 15 | TRBD2 | . | CASSVSGGSSYEQYF | TGTGCCAGCAGCGTTAGCGGGGGGTCCTCCTACGAGCAGTACTTC
TRBJ2-1 | TRBV9 | 15 | . | once | CASSTLGGGYNEQFF | TGTGCCAGCAGCACCCTTGGGGGAGGCTACAATGAGCAGTTCTTC
TRBJ1-4 | TRBV15 | 15 | . | . | CATSRDQGTPEKLFF | TGTGCCACCAGCAGAGATCAAGGGACACCTGAAAAACTGTTTTTT
TRBJ1-2 | TRBV9 | 13 | . | . | CASSKSGVEGYTF | TGTGCCAGCAGTAAGAGCGGGGTGGAGGGCTACACCTTC
TRBJ2-5 | TRBV25-1 | 16 | TRBD1 | . | CASSGKGTGSGETQYF | TGTGCCAGCAGTGGTAAGGGGACAGGGTCCGGGGAGACCCAGTACTTC
TRBJ2-1 | TRBV11-2 | 15 | TRBD1 | . | CASSLDPRGQNEQFF | TGTGCCAGCAGCTTAGATCCGAGGGGGCAAAATGAGCAGTTCTTC
TRBJ2-4 | TRBV14 | 15 | . | . | CASSQTPGPKNIQYF | TGTGCCAGCAGTCAGACGCCAGGGCCCAAAAACATTCAGTACTTC
TRBJ1-1 | TRBV6-5 | 12 | . | . | CATRHTSDEAFF | TGTGCCACCCGACACACTTCAGATGAAGCTTTCTTT
TRBJ1-5 | TRBV19 | 13 | . | . | CASTLQGNQPQHF | TGTGCCAGTACCCTGCAGGGAAATCAGCCCCAGCATTTT
TRBJ2-7 | TRBV3-1/TRBV3-2 | 19 | . | . | CASSQDQVIAANDRYEQYF | TGTGCCAGCAGCCAAGATCAGGTGATAGCGGCGAACGACCGCTACGAGCAGTACTTC
TRBJ1-4 | TRBV5-1 | 15 | TRBD1 | . | CASSSRQGANEKLFF | TGCGCCAGCAGCTCCAGACAGGGTGCTAATGAAAAACTGTTTTTT
TRBJ2-6 | TRBV7-3 | 16 | TRBD1 | . | CASSTGQGVRANVLTF | TGTGCCAGCAGCACCGGACAGGGGGTTAGGGCCAACGTCCTGACTTTC
TRBJ1-1 | TRBV7-3 | 12 | TRBD1 | . | CASSPTGEEAFF | TGTGCCAGCAGCCCGACAGGGGAGGAAGCTTTCTTT
TRBJ1-3 | TRBV5-6 | 16 | . | once | CASSPQSGDSGNTIYF | TGTGCCAGCAGCCCCCAGTCCGGAGACTCTGGAAACACCATATATTTT
TRBJ1-1 | TRBV5-1 | 14 | TRBD1 | . | CASSTQGGNTEAFF | TGCGCCAGCAGTACCCAGGGGGGTAACACTGAAGCTTTCTTT
TRBJ1-6 | TRBV5-1 | 15 | . | . | CASRAEQGNWSPLHF | TGCGCCAGCAGGGCGGAGCAGGGTAATTGGTCACCCCTCCACTTT
TRBJ2-5 | TRBV6-2/TRBV6-3 | 17 | TRBD1 | few | CASSYSPTGAHQETQYF | TGTGCCAGCAGTTACTCCCCTACAGGGGCCCACCAAGAGACCCAGTACTTC